This T cell receptor (beta chain) is from a study of CXCR3-negative and CXCR3-positive naive CD8 T cells. The libraries of TRB cDNA were prepared using 5' RACE with UMI labels. TCRdb re-called the 5' RACE reads, yielding one record per CDR3 amino acid sequence without DNA. The sample is made up of 6,500 to 7,500 distinct CDR3 sequences, and the top ten hold around 1.7% of it. Triplicate sorts of 300,000 cells per CD8+ subset. Per germline, CDR1 SQVTM and CDR2 ANQGSEA. CDR3 length: 14 residues. Study-level findings and limits: Naive cells that were CXCR3-negative or CXCR3-positive used TRBV-TRBJ genes alike, while memory cells diverged. Naive cells positive for CXCR3 carried more hydrophobic TRB CDR3s than CXCR3-negative ones.

On this clonotype itself: Its antigen is still unknown.

Input material: naive CXCR3- CD8+ T cells from blood. Indicated subset: CD45RO-CCR7+CD27+CD95- naive CD8+ T cells lacking CXCR3 (TNR3-). The chain has TRBV29-1 and TRBJ1-1; the TRBD1 assignment by TCRdb is unverifiable without DNA. This receptor was obtained from a human donor in good health. Some clones in this sample may be carry-over from other donors' samples. The CDR3: CSVIETGVFSEAFF.